This T cell receptor beta chain was identified in a study of radiotherapy plus CTLA-4 blockade in lung cancer. Study at large: Among enrolled patients, roughly 20% responded and 31% achieved disease control. Study results and caveats: Among blood TCR repertoires after radiotherapy plus ipilimumab, tumor-derived clones expanded.

Comment on this clone: Its antigen is not known.

TCRdb keeps only in-frame clones here, not all; method: immunoSEQ multiplex PCR. This sample yields over 30,000 clones, of which under 85% are seen a single time; roughly 4.8% belongs to the top ten. J lost 2 bases, V lost 4 bases, and 4 bases had no gene match. Germline V gene lookup returns CDR1 MGHRA and CDR2 YSYEKL. CDR3 length equals 15 residues. Sequencing used peripheral blood, obtained from a patient treated with radiotherapy plus ipilimumab. This rearrangement joins TRBV4-1 to TRBJ1-5; 8 nucleotides agree with TRBD1. This clonotype was sampled from a human donor with non-small cell lung cancer whose response to radiotherapy plus ipilimumab could not be evaluated. The CDR3 bases are TGCGCCAGCAGCCCCCAGGGGGCCGGCAATCAGCCCCAGCATTTT. Translating it yields CASSPQGAGNQPQHF.